This TCR beta chain appears in the sequencing data of a study of cytotoxic CD8 clonotypes in ibrutinib-treated CLL. Study-level information: Each sample contained, on average, under 260,000 productive templates and some 90,000 productive rearrangements.

Findings and limits, study-wide: Public clonotypes occurred uncommonly; on treatment, they contracted or remained stable. Increased clonality at ibrutinib response gave way to a return toward baseline at progression.

Clones were read by immunoSEQ multiplex PCR, and TCRdb kept only the in-frame ones, dropping some. The table shows approximately 100,000 clones, with approximately 58% occurring only once. CDR1 is MNHNY and CDR2 is SVGAGI in the germline V gene (reference sequence). The CDR3 totals 14 residues. Trimming pared 5 bases from V and 6 bases from J, leaving 11 bases between. Notes on this clone: Antigen: not known.

The receptor's source is a human donor with chronic lymphocytic leukemia. The material sequenced was PBMCs, taken after 24 months of ibrutinib treatment. The genes are TRBV6-6 and TRBJ1-6; possibly TRBD1 for D (5 bases). CDR3 loop: CASSRTGGNSPLHF. CDR3 DNA: TGTGCCAGCAGTAGGACCGGGGGTAATTCACCCCTCCACTTT.